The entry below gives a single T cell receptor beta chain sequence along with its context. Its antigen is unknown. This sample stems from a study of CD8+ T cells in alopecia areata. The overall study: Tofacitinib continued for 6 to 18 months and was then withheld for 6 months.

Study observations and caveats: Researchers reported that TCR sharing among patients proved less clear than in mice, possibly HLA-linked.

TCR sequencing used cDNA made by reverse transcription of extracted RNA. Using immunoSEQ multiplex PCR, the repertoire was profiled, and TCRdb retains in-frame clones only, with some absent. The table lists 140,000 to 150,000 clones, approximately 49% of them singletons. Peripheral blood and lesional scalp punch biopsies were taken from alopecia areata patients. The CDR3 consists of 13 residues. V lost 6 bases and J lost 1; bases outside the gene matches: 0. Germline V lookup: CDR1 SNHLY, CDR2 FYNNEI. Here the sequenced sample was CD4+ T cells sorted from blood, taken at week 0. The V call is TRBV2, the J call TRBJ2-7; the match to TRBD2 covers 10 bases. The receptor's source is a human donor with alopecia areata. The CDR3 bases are TGTGCCAGCAGGACTAGCGGGTCCTACGAGCAGTACTTC. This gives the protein CASRTSGSYEQYF.